By proportion, the clone carrying this T cell receptor (gamma chain) is large. Its specificity is not known. After removal of 4 bases from V and 2 bases from J, the junction contained 11 bases not matched to a gene. CDR3 length equals 15 residues. Germline V gene sequence: CDR1 VENAVY, CDR2 YDSYNSRV. This entry belongs to a study of gammadelta T cells in human blood. Whole-study findings and limits: Right after birth, innate γδ T cells reportedly expanded polyclonally after microbial exposure.

TCRdb reanalyzed the RT-PCR reads using CATT. The sample lists some 500 gamma-chain clones, 5.5% to 8% occurring once. V and J are TRGV8 and TRGJ1 or TRGJ2. This clonotype was sampled from a human fetus. The specimen sequenced was non-Vgamma9Vdelta2 gamma-delta T cells from fetal blood. The CDR3 DNA reads TGTGCCACCTGGGACCCGCTCCAGGATTATTATAAGAAACTCTTT. Amino acids: CATWDPLQDYYKKLF.